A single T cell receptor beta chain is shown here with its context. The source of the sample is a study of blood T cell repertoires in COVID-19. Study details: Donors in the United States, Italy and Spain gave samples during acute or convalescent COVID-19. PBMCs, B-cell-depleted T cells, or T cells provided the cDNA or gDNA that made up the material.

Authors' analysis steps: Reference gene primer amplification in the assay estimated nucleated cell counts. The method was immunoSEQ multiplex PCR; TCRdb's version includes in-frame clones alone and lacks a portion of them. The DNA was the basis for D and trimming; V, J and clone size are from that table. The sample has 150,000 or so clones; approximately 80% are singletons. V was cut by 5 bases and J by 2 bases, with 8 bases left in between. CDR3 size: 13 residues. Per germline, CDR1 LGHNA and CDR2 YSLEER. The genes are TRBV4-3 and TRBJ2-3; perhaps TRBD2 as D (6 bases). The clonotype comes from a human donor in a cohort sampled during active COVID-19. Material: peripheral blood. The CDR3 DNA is TGCGCCAGCAGCTCGGGAGTCACAGATACGCAGTATTTT. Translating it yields CASSSGVTDTQYF.